The source of this TCR beta chain is a study of shared clonotypes between healthy human individuals. Germline lookup yields CDR1 LNHDA and CDR2 SQIVND (reference sequence). Deletions cut 2 bases from V and 4 bases from J, with 12 bases between. CDR3 length: 14 residues. TCRdb's table, derived via immunoSEQ multiplex PCR, lists solely in-frame clones and lacks some. Among some 690,000 clones listed, around 91% were seen once. The sample was memory CD8+ T cells from PBMCs. Subset: CD45RO+ cells pooled with CCR7-negative TemRA cells. This clonotype was sampled from a man younger than 35 in good health. Some clones in this sample may be carry-over from other donors' samples. The chain joins TRBV19 to TRBJ2-7, with a tentative D call TRBD2 (5 bases). CDR3 sequence reads: CASSIRGSYYEQYF. CDR3 nucleotide sequence: TGTGCCAGTAGTATACGTGGGAGCTATTACGAGCAGTACTTC.